These 26 T cell receptor beta chains originate from one sample sequenced in a study of T cell responses to AZD1222 COVID-19 vaccine (dated by TCRdb to the early 2020s). Receptor libraries were prepared by the immunoSEQ multiplex PCR assay. The table was pulled from immuneACCESS by TCRdb, which kept in-frame rearrangements only. Such tables lose some clones; where checked, under half of the loss comes from unresolved V genes, and the rest has no known cause. Across this sample there are about 140,000 clones, with around 87% seen only once. Around 1.6% of the sample comes from the top ten. The time point tag for this specimen amounts to: baseline before first vaccination. The source was peripheral blood, collected on day 0 of AZD1222 vaccination. The receptors come from an adult in good health.

This chain links TRBV7-9 with TRBJ2-3, with 8 bases identical to TRBD1. The CDR3 has 15 residues. After removal of 5 bases from V and 3 bases from J, the junction contained 7 bases not matched to a gene. The germline V gene encodes CDR1 SEHNR and CDR2 FQNEAQ (reference sequence). The CDR3 bases are TGTGCCAGCAGCCCCGGGCAGGGGGCAACAGATACGCAGTATTTT. Translated, it gives CASSPGQGATDTQYF.

The J gene is TRBJ2-2, the V gene TRBV2; perhaps TRBD1 as D (5 bases). The CDR3 contains 20 residues. Germline CDR1 reads SNHLY; CDR2 reads FYNNEI. Trimming took 6 bases from V and 3 from J, leaving 29 bases between them. The CDR3 DNA reads as TGTGCCAGCAGACGATCCAGGGTGTTAGGGTATTCGGTGGACACCGGGGAGCTGTTTTTT. It codes for CASRRSRVLGYSVDTGELFF.

The V call is TRBV28, the J call TRBJ1-4, with D possibly TRBD1 on 5 matching bases. CDR3 size: 13 residues. From germline, CDR1 is MDHEN and CDR2 SYDVKM. Between the trimmed V and J ends, which lost 10 bases and 5 bases, there was a span of 14 bases. In DNA, the CDR3 is TGTGCCACCTTTACAGGACCGAATGAAAAACTGTTTTTT. This translates into CATFTGPNEKLFF.

This sequence joins TRBV5-1 and TRBJ2-4; 10 nucleotides line up with TRBD2. With 4 bases clipped from V and 3 bases from J, the junction kept 10 bases outside the gene matches. Germline loops: CDR1 SGHRS, CDR2 YFSETQ. The CDR3 is made up of 17 amino acids. The CDR3, as DNA: TGCGCCAGCAGCCCTCCCCTAGCGGGAGTTGGCAAAAACATTCAGTACTTC. It encodes CASSPPLAGVGKNIQYF. Combining the CDR3 with reference TRBV5-1 and TRBJ2-4 gives the whole variable domain KAGVTQTPRYLIKTRGQQVTLSCSPISGHRSVSWYQQTPGQGLQFLFEYFSETQRNKGNFPGRFSGRQFSNSRSEMNVSTLELGDSALYLCASSPPLAGVGKNIQYFGAGTRLSVL.

This chain joins TRBV7-6 and TRBJ1-5, with D unresolved. From germline, CDR1 is SGHVS and CDR2 FNYEAQ. The CDR3 is 15 residues long. With 0 bases removed from V and 4 bases from J, the gap between germline ends came to 10 bases. Here the CDR3 reads CASSLAAGINQPQHF. In DNA, the CDR3 is TGTGCCAGCAGCTTAGCGGCAGGAATTAATCAGCCCCAGCATTTT.

The chain is built from TRBV28 and TRBJ2-1, with a tentative D call TRBD2 (6 bases). The CDR3 extends over 14 amino acids. V dropped 4 bases and J dropped 10 bases, with 17 bases sitting between them. The germline CDR1 and CDR2 sequences are MDHEN and SYDVKM. The CDR3 DNA reads as TGTGCCAGCAGTTGGACCGGGGGAGTCGCCGAGCAGTTCTTC. Its protein is CASSWTGGVAEQFF.

With respect to this clone: The same CDR3 is also encoded by other DNA sequences in this sample. The rearrangement uses TRBV3-1 (or the pseudogene TRBV3-2) and TRBJ2-3; D may be TRBD2 (6 bases). V was shortened by 2 bases and J by 5 bases, with 11 bases between the two germline ends. The germline V gene encodes CDR1 LGHDT and CDR2 YNNKEL (reference sequence). CDR3 length: 14 amino acids. The CDR3 DNA is TGTGCCAGCAGCCAACGCGGGGCAGAAGATACGCAGTATTTT. Translating it yields CASSQRGAEDTQYF.

This clone was picked up one time. The chain has TRBV3-1 (or the pseudogene TRBV3-2) and TRBJ2-1; D ambiguous. The germline CDR1 and CDR2 sequences are LGHDT and YNNKEL (reference sequence). CDR3 length: 12 residues. The ends were cut back, 3 bases at V and 8 bases at J, with 8 bases in the middle. The CDR3 region is CASSQVRYEQFF. In DNA, the CDR3 is TGTGCCAGCAGCCAGGTTAGGTATGAGCAGTTCTTC.

This clone was picked up one time. The V and J genes are TRBV9 and TRBJ2-2, with D unresolved. V gave up 4 bases and J gave up 5 bases, with 9 bases separating them. Per the germline V gene, CDR1 is SGDLS and CDR2 is YYNGEE. The CDR3 spans 13 residues. The CDR3 DNA follows: TGTGCCAGCAGCCCCCGACCTACCGGGGAGCTGTTTTTT. Encoded protein: CASSPRPTGELFF.

V is TRBV10-1 and J is TRBJ2-5; D is undetermined. The V end lost 4 bases, the J end lost 5 bases, and 8 bases lay between the germline ends. This CDR3 spans 12 amino acids. Germline lookup yields CDR1 WNHNN and CDR2 SYGVQD (reference sequence). CDR3 loop: CASSAGRETQYF. The CDR3 DNA reads as TGCGCCAGCAGTGCTGGTAGGGAGACCCAGTACTTC.

The rearrangement joins TRBV28 to TRBJ2-2; D is unresolved. The V end was cut by 7 bases, the J end by 3 bases, with 21 bases between. The CDR3 runs 17 residues. Germline V gives CDR1 MDHEN, CDR2 SYDVKM. The CDR3 sequence is CASTIRIGSIYTGELFF. The CDR3 DNA is TGTGCCAGCACAATTAGAATAGGATCTATTTACACCGGGGAGCTGTTTTTT.

The chain carries TRBV7-9 and TRBJ1-1; D is unresolved. V lost 10 bases to trimming and J lost 2 bases, with 20 bases between them. This CDR3 spans 15 amino acids. In germline, CDR1 is SEHNR, CDR2 FQNEAQ (reference sequence). DNA of the CDR3: TGTGCCACCCCAATTGGCCCTATCGAAAACACTGAAGCTTTCTTT. Amino acid sequence: CATPIGPIENTEAFF.

The rearrangement joins TRBV7-9 to TRBJ1-4; tentative D call: TRBD1 (5 bases). CDR1 and CDR2 from the germline V gene are SEHNR and FQNEAQ (reference sequence). This CDR3 has 15 residues. V was pared by 4 bases and J by 12 bases, with 21 bases between. The CDR3 DNA follows: TGTGCCAGCAGCTCTCGTCGGGCGGCCGGGGGGGAACTGTTTTTT. Translating gives CASSSRRAAGGELFF. Filled out from reference TRBV7-9 and TRBJ1-4, the complete variable domain reads DTGVSQNPRHKITKRGQNVTFRCDPISEHNRLYWYRQTLGQGPEFLTYFQNEAQLEKSRLLSDRFSAERPKGSFSTLEIQRTEQGDSAMYLCASSSRRAAGGELFFGSGTQLSVL.

CDR3 DNA sequence: TGCGCCAGCAGCTTGGCCACCAACACTGAAGCTTTCTTT. This translates into CASSLATNTEAFF. The gene calls are TRBV5-1 and TRBJ1-1, with D unclear. V lost 0 bases and J 2 bases, leaving 5 bases between the germline ends. Germline CDR1 is SGHRS and CDR2 is YFSETQ. This CDR3 is built from 13 residues.

The J gene is TRBJ2-1, the V gene TRBV5-1, with 11 bases matching TRBD2. This CDR3 contains 18 residues. V trimming: 0 bases; J trimming: 4 bases; junction bases outside the gene matches: 9. Germline values: CDR1 SGHRS, CDR2 YFSETQ. The CDR3 here is CASSLVQTGTSGYNEQFF. The CDR3 DNA reads TGCGCCAGCAGCTTGGTCCAGACCGGGACTAGCGGATACAATGAGCAGTTCTTC.

The rearrangement joins TRBV16 to TRBJ2-1; 9 bases match TRBD2. Germline V lookup: CDR1 KGHSY, CDR2 FQNENV. J was trimmed by 6 bases and V by 0 bases; bases with no gene match: 12. The CDR3 runs to 18 residues. The CDR3 protein is CASSQSGAGGPGGNEQFF. In nucleotides, the CDR3 is TGTGCCAGCAGCCAATCCGGCGCGGGAGGGCCCGGGGGCAATGAGCAGTTCTTC.

The chain carries TRBV28 and TRBJ2-7; maybe TRBD1 (6 bases). The V and J ends lost 7 bases and 3 bases respectively, with 19 bases between them. The CDR3 loop spans 15 amino acids. The germline CDR1 and CDR2 sequences are MDHEN and SYDVKM. In nucleotides, the CDR3 is TGTGCCAGCACTTGGTGGGCAGGGGAGTTCTACGAGCAGTACTTC. Amino acid sequence: CASTWWAGEFYEQYF.

V is TRBV9 and J is TRBJ2-1; the match to TRBD2 covers 13 bases. Germline assignment: CDR1 SGDLS and CDR2 YYNGEE. CDR3 length: 16 amino acids. J lost 7 bases, V lost 3 bases, and 7 bases had no gene match. The CDR3: CASSAQLAGGPNEQFF. The CDR3 DNA reads TGTGCCAGCAGCGCCCAACTAGCGGGAGGGCCAAATGAGCAGTTCTTC.

The chain employs TRBV19 and TRBJ1-5; weak D call: TRBD1 (5 bases). The germline gives CDR1 LNHDA, CDR2 SQIVND (reference sequence). The V gene lost 3 bases and the J gene lost 7 bases, with 13 bases spanning the gap. CDR3 length: 14 amino acids. The CDR3 DNA is TGTGCCAGTAGTATCAGAGAGGGGCTGCAGCCCCAGCATTTT. Translated, it gives CASSIREGLQPQHF. Based on the CDR3 plus reference TRBV19 and TRBJ1-5, the full variable domain is DGGITQSPKYLFRKEGQNVTLSCEQNLNHDAMYWYRQDPGQGLRLIYYSQIVNDFQKGDIAEGYSVSREKKESFPLTVTSAQKNPTAFYLCASSIREGLQPQHFGDGTRLSIL.

The chain is built from TRBV6-5 and TRBJ1-1; D remains unclear. Trimming removed 0 bases at V and 0 bases at J, with 8 bases between. CDR1 and CDR2 from the germline V gene are MNHEY and SVGAGI. This CDR3 has 15 residues. DNA of the CDR3: TGTGCCAGCAGTTACTCTCGGTCGGTGAACACTGAAGCTTTCTTT. Its translation is CASSYSRSVNTEAFF.

The chain uses TRBV5-1 and TRBJ1-2; TRBD1 is a possible D gene (5 bases). CDR3 length: 14 amino acids. Germline-derived CDR1 and CDR2 are SGHRS and YFSETQ. V lost 4 bases and J lost 8, with 18 bases in between. CDR3: CASSIGGGHRGYTF. The CDR3 DNA is TGCGCCAGCAGCATTGGGGGAGGACATCGGGGCTACACCTTC.

The V and J genes are TRBV7-2 and TRBJ2-5, with 7 bases matching TRBD2. Per germline, CDR1 SGHTA and CDR2 FQGNSA. The V segment lost 2 bases and the J segment 3 bases; nucleotides outside the gene matches: 3. The CDR3 has 14 residues. The CDR3 DNA reads as TGTGCCAGCAGCTTAAGGACTAGGGAAGAGACCCAGTACTTC. Protein product: CASSLRTREETQYF.

The chain couples TRBV5-1 to TRBJ2-2; TRBD1 matches at 10 bases. The junction had 7 bases not matched to a gene; V was cut back by 4 bases and J by 1 base. There are 17 residues in the CDR3. Germline loops: CDR1 SGHRS, CDR2 YFSETQ. CDR3 nucleotide sequence: TGCGCCAGCAGCACGGCGGGGGACAGGGGGAACACCGGGGAGCTGTTTTTT. As protein: CASSTAGDRGNTGELFF.

The chain links TRBV12-5 to TRBJ1-2; D is unclear. There are 12 residues in the CDR3. The ends were cut back, 2 bases at V and 4 bases at J, with 5 bases in the middle. Germline-derived CDR1 and CDR2 are LGHNT and FRNRAP. The CDR3 nucleotides read TGTGCTAGTGGTTTGAGGAGCTATGGCTACACCTTC. It is translated as CASGLRSYGYTF. Full variable domain (remainder filled in from reference TRBV12-5 and TRBJ1-2): DARVTQTPRHKVTEMGQEVTMRCQPILGHNTVFWYRQTMMQGLELLAYFRNRAPLDDSGMPKDRFSAEMPDATLATLKIQPSEPRDSAVYFCASGLRSYGYTFGSGTRLTVV.

V is TRBV5-6 and J is TRBJ2-5; D uncertain. This CDR3 region has 13 residues. Looked up from germline, CDR1 is SGHDT and CDR2 is YYEEEE. V was clipped by 0 bases and J by 5 bases, with 8 bases between them. The CDR3 here is CASSLGWSETQYF. CDR3 coding DNA: TGTGCCAGCAGCTTGGGATGGTCGGAGACCCAGTACTTC.

The rearrangement links TRBV19 to TRBJ2-1, with 8 bases identical to TRBD2. This CDR3 is 15 amino acids long. Trimming at V came to 3 bases and at J to 6 bases, leaving 7 bases not matched to a gene. Germline V CDR1 and CDR2: LNHDA, SQIVND (reference sequence). The CDR3 region is CASSIWDTSGNEQFF. CDR3 sequence (DNA): TGTGCCAGTAGTATCTGGGATACTAGCGGCAATGAGCAGTTCTTC.